What follows are 30 T cell receptor beta chains derived from one specimen sequenced in a study of blood T cell repertoires in COVID-19. Generated by immunoSEQ multiplex PCR, the TCRdb table keeps only in-frame clones and is missing some. The sample has approximately 260,000 clones, 82% seen once. The specimen was peripheral blood. These receptor sequences come from a woman of 80 years or more with active or convalescent COVID-19.

The gene calls are TRBV4-1 and TRBJ2-1; the match to TRBD2 covers 8 bases. Per germline, CDR1 MGHRA and CDR2 YSYEKL. The CDR3 has 17 amino acids. Trimming cost V 0 bases and J 7 bases; bases outside gene matches: 11. The CDR3 here is CASSQDNAGLAVNEQFF. CDR3 DNA: TGCGCCAGCAGCCAAGATAATGCAGGACTAGCTGTAAATGAGCAGTTCTTC.

This clone appeared once. J is TRBJ1-3 and V is TRBV28; D perhaps matches TRBD1 (6 bases). The V end was cut by 5 bases, the J end by 6 bases, with 17 bases between. This CDR3 comprises 15 residues. Germline lookup yields CDR1 MDHEN and CDR2 SYDVKM. The CDR3 sequence is CASSPIQGTENTIYF. The CDR3 bases are TGTGCCAGCAGTCCCATACAGGGAACTGAAAACACCATATATTTT.

The rearrangement links TRBV24-1 to TRBJ2-2; 12 nucleotides agree with TRBD1. The germline gives CDR1 KGHDR, CDR2 SFDVKD. CDR3 length equals 18 residues. Trimming cost V 3 bases and J 7 bases; bases outside gene matches: 11. The CDR3 DNA is TGTGCCACCAGTGATCCTGGGACAGGGGGCGCGTTCATCGGGGAGCTGTTTTTT. Translating gives CATSDPGTGGAFIGELFF.

The CDR3 nucleotides read TGTGCCAGCAGCCACCCGACAGGGGGCGAAAACACCTTC. Its protein is CASSHPTGGENTF. V gene TRBV7-9 combines with J gene TRBJ1-2, with TRBD1 matching over 10 bases. V gave up 5 bases and J gave up 12 bases; unmatched junction bases: 9. This CDR3 region has 13 residues. Germline V gene data show CDR1 as SEHNR and CDR2 as FQNEAQ (reference sequence).

The chain is built from TRBV18 and TRBJ2-3; TRBD2 matches 14 bases. The V and J ends lost 3 bases and 6 bases, in that order; junction bases with no gene match: 5. The CDR3 sequence is 16 residues long. CDR1 is KGHSH, CDR2 LQKENI, per germline. The CDR3 bases are TGTGCCAGCTCACCGGGGACTAGCGGGAGCGGCGATACGCAGTATTTT. Its translation is CASSPGTSGSGDTQYF.

A single count supports this clone. The V and J genes are TRBV19 and TRBJ1-5, with TRBD1 matching 7 bases. Germline-derived CDR1 and CDR2 are LNHDA and SQIVND (reference sequence). The length of the CDR3 is 17 residues. V shed 5 bases, J shed 0 bases, and the junction held 10 bases outside the gene matches. The DNA of the CDR3 is TGTGCCAGTAGTTCCCGGGACAGAGGTTATAGCAATCAGCCCCAGCATTTT. Its protein is CASSSRDRGYSNQPQHF. The full variable domain, completed using reference TRBV19 and TRBJ1-5, is DGGITQSPKYLFRKEGQNVTLSCEQNLNHDAMYWYRQDPGQGLRLIYYSQIVNDFQKGDIAEGYSVSREKKESFPLTVTSAQKNPTAFYLCASSSRDRGYSNQPQHFGDGTRLSIL.

The chain couples TRBV3-1 (or the pseudogene TRBV3-2) to TRBJ2-5, with TRBD1 identical over 9 bases. The junction had 7 bases not matched to a gene; V was cut back by 2 bases and J by 6 bases. CDR3 size: 15 residues. CDR1 LGHDT and CDR2 YNNKEL come from the germline V gene (reference sequence). In nucleotides, the CDR3 is TGTGCCAGCAGCCAATCCGGACAGGGGAGGCAGACCCAGTACTTC. Translating gives CASSQSGQGRQTQYF.

V gene TRBV18 combines with J gene TRBJ1-6; TRBD1 matches 7 bases. In germline, CDR1 is KGHSH, CDR2 LQKENI. This CDR3 has 15 amino acids. With V trimmed by 2 bases and J by 9 bases, 7 bases remained unmatched. The CDR3 DNA reads as TGTGCCAGCTCACCAGCCGCAGGGGGGCGTTCACCCCTCCACTTT. Protein sequence: CASSPAAGGRSPLHF.

A single count supports this clone. The V and J genes are TRBV5-1 and TRBJ2-2; TRBD2 matches at 8 bases. J lost 6 bases, V lost 4 bases, and 5 bases had no gene match. The CDR3 sequence is 14 residues long. Germline lookup yields CDR1 SGHRS and CDR2 YFSETQ. The CDR3 sequence is CASSRTGGAGELFF. In DNA form, the CDR3 reads TGCGCCAGCAGCAGAACCGGGGGGGCCGGGGAGCTGTTTTTT.

The J gene is TRBJ1-2, the V gene TRBV28, with 8 bases matching TRBD1. Germline CDR1 reads MDHEN; CDR2 reads SYDVKM. Losses at the gene ends were 6 bases for V and 2 bases for J; bases not matched to a gene: 5. This CDR3 spans 14 amino acids. This CDR3 is CASSQGAMNYGYTF. CDR3 nucleotide sequence: TGTGCCAGCAGCCAGGGGGCCATGAACTATGGCTACACCTTC.

With regard to this clone: Other nucleotide sequences from this sample produce the same CDR3. The J gene is TRBJ1-1, the V gene TRBV11-3, with a tentative D call TRBD1 (5 bases). The CDR3 consists of 13 residues. V lost 3 bases, J lost 2 bases, and 7 bases lay in between. Germline CDR1 SGHNT, CDR2 YENEEA. The CDR3 bases are TGTGCCAGCAGCTTCGGGGGTAACACTGAAGCTTTCTTT. Protein sequence: CASSFGGNTEAFF.

The CDR3 loop is CASSYGTASGANVLTF. The CDR3 coding sequence is TGCGCCAGCAGCTACGGGACAGCCTCTGGGGCCAACGTCCTGACTTTC. The rearrangement joins TRBV5-1 to TRBJ2-6; TRBD1 agrees at 7 bases. V was clipped by 3 bases and J by 0 bases; unmatched bases: 3. Germline V lookup: CDR1 SGHRS, CDR2 YFSETQ. CDR3 length: 16 residues.

The gene calls are TRBV10-3 and TRBJ2-7, with D maybe TRBD1 (6 bases). Per germline, CDR1 ENHRY and CDR2 SYGVKD. The CDR3 contains 17 residues. With 0 bases removed from V and 2 bases from J, the gap between germline ends came to 17 bases. CDR3 sequence reads: CAISESFGKDRPYEQYF. The CDR3 nucleotides read TGTGCCATCAGTGAGTCGTTCGGTAAGGACAGACCCTACGAGCAGTACTTC.

The chain couples TRBV2 to TRBJ1-5; D gene ambiguous. Germline V gene sequence: CDR1 SNHLY, CDR2 FYNNEI. The CDR3 loop spans 14 amino acids. The V and J ends lost 1 base and 7 bases respectively, with 11 bases between them. The CDR3 DNA sequence: TGTGCCAGCAGTGAAGGGACGGCGGGGCAGCCCCAGCATTTT. Protein: CASSEGTAGQPQHF.

CDR3 region: CASSRGRPSENEQFF. Written as DNA, the CDR3 is TGTGCCAGCAGCCGCGGGAGGCCCTCTGAGAATGAGCAGTTCTTC. The J gene is TRBJ2-1, the V gene TRBV28, with 8 bases fitting TRBD2. The CDR3 runs to 15 residues. The V and J ends lost 6 bases and 7 bases, in that order; junction bases with no gene match: 11. Germline CDR1 MDHEN, CDR2 SYDVKM.

Only a few counts were recorded for this clone. This chain links TRBV3-1 (or the pseudogene TRBV3-2) with TRBJ1-3; D not resolved. CDR1 and CDR2 (germline): LGHDT, YNNKEL (reference sequence). The ends were cut back, 5 bases at V and 4 bases at J, with 24 bases in the middle. CDR3 length: 18 residues. CDR3 nucleotide sequence: TGTGCCAGCAGCTCGGGAAAATCCTTCAGCCATTTGGGAAACACCATATATTTT. It yields the protein CASSSGKSFSHLGNTIYF.

The J gene is TRBJ1-3, the V gene TRBV19; 8 bases line up with TRBD1. The CDR3 totals 14 residues. V was pared by 5 bases and J by 4 bases, with 4 bases of the junction left unmatched. CDR1 is LNHDA, CDR2 SQIVND, per germline (reference sequence). The CDR3 nucleotides are TGTGCCAGTAGTCCGACAGGGGTCGGAAACACCATATATTTT. The encoded protein is CASSPTGVGNTIYF.

V is TRBV5-1 and J is TRBJ2-7; TRBD1 aligns across 7 bases. Per germline, CDR1 SGHRS and CDR2 YFSETQ. The trim removed 4 bases at V and 2 bases at J, leaving 3 bases unmatched. This CDR3 region has 13 residues. The CDR3 DNA reads as TGCGCCAGCAGCGCGACAGGGACCTACGAGCAGTACTTC. It yields the protein CASSATGTYEQYF.

The chain employs TRBV6-5 and TRBJ2-5; TRBD1 matches at 7 bases. Germline values: CDR1 MNHEY, CDR2 SVGAGI. CDR3 length: 14 residues. Trimming removed 11 bases from V and 8 bases from J; junction bases left unmatched: 17. In DNA form, the CDR3 reads TGTGCCGCTAAGACCGGGACAGAGAAGAGAACCCAGTACTTC. This encodes CAAKTGTEKRTQYF.

The chain carries TRBV9 and TRBJ2-3; 9 positions match TRBD2. V lost 4 bases and J lost 4; bases outside the gene matches: 10. The CDR3 is made up of 16 amino acids. The germline V gene has CDR1 SGDLS and CDR2 YYNGEE. The CDR3: CASSQTSGQQADTQYF. The CDR3 nucleotides are TGTGCCAGCAGCCAGACTAGCGGCCAACAGGCAGATACGCAGTATTTT.

The chain has TRBV27 and TRBJ2-2, with D perhaps TRBD2 (6 bases). V lost 5 bases and J 4 bases, leaving 14 bases between the germline ends. Per the germline V gene, CDR1 is MNHEY and CDR2 is SMNVEV (reference sequence). The CDR3 length is 15 residues. The chain's CDR3 is CASSTSPGVTGELFF. The CDR3 nucleotides are TGTGCCAGCAGTACATCCCCGGGGGTCACCGGGGAGCTGTTTTTT.

About this clone itself: Other DNA sequences in this sample translate to the same CDR3. The V call is TRBV2, the J call TRBJ1-5; D gene ambiguous. The germline V gene encodes CDR1 SNHLY and CDR2 FYNNEI. V was cut by 3 bases and J by 4 bases, with 10 bases left in between. The CDR3 has 14 residues. The CDR3 nucleotides are TGTGCCAGCAGTGATCGGGTCGGTAATCAGCCCCAGCATTTT. Its protein product is CASSDRVGNQPQHF.

This chain uses TRBV9 with TRBJ2-3; TRBD2 matches at 8 bases. The length of the CDR3 is 15 residues. Losses at the gene ends were 0 bases for V and 0 bases for J; bases not matched to a gene: 0. Germline V lookup: CDR1 SGDLS, CDR2 YYNGEE. CDR3 nucleotide sequence: TGTGCCAGCAGCGTAGCTAGCGGGAGCACAGATACGCAGTATTTT. It encodes CASSVASGSTDTQYF.

In DNA, the CDR3 is TGTGCCAGCAGCCCTTCGGGACAGGGTAGCGCGCAGTATTTT. Translated, it gives CASSPSGQGSAQYF. This chain connects TRBV3-1 (or the pseudogene TRBV3-2) to TRBJ2-3; TRBD1 matches at 9 bases. After removal of 4 bases from V and 10 bases from J, the junction contained 9 bases not matched to a gene. This CDR3 contains 14 residues. Germline CDR1 reads LGHDT; CDR2 reads YNNKEL (reference sequence).

The rearrangement joins TRBV27 to TRBJ1-1; 8 nucleotides line up with TRBD1. The J segment lost 1 base and the V segment lost 5 bases, leaving 9 bases of the junction unmatched. Per germline, CDR1 MNHEY and CDR2 SMNVEV (reference sequence). The CDR3 sequence is 16 residues long. CDR3 bases: TGTGCCAGCAGTACTAGGCGGACAGGGACGAACACTGAAGCTTTCTTT. Translated, it gives CASSTRRTGTNTEAFF.

The J gene is TRBJ1-5, the V gene TRBV4-1; 9 bases match TRBD1. The CDR3 length is 16 residues. Losses at the gene ends were 2 bases for V and 5 bases for J; bases not matched to a gene: 7. Germline V CDR1 and CDR2: MGHRA, YSYEKL. CDR3 protein: CASSQLPGQGYQPQHF. The CDR3 nucleotides are TGCGCCAGCAGCCAACTCCCGGGACAGGGATATCAGCCCCAGCATTTT.

The rearrangement joins TRBV5-1 to TRBJ2-2; D possibly corresponds to TRBD2 (5 bases). The CDR3 sequence is 13 residues long. Trimming stripped 1 base from V and 6 bases from J, with 7 bases between. From germline, CDR1 is SGHRS and CDR2 YFSETQ. CDR3 coding DNA: TGCGCCAGCAGCTTGTTCGGGGCCGGGGAGCTGTTTTTT. As protein: CASSLFGAGELFF.

The rearrangement joins TRBV3-1 (or the pseudogene TRBV3-2) to TRBJ1-1; D uncertain. The CDR3 has 14 amino acids. The V gene's germline CDR1 is LGHDT and CDR2 YNNKEL (reference sequence). V was cut by 1 base and J by 7 bases, with 13 bases left in between. The DNA for the CDR3 is TGTGCCAGCAGCCAAGGGGGTGCCGGAGGTGAAGCTTTCTTT. Translating gives CASSQGGAGGEAFF.

The chain has TRBV27 and TRBJ1-4; no clear D gene. Per germline, CDR1 MNHEY and CDR2 SMNVEV (reference sequence). Trimming pared 5 bases from V and 3 bases from J, leaving 13 bases between. The CDR3 length is 15 residues. CDR3 region: CASSPLLAANEKLFF. The CDR3 DNA sequence: TGTGCCAGCAGTCCCCTCCTTGCAGCTAATGAAAAACTGTTTTTT. The whole variable domain, remainder taken from reference TRBV27 and TRBJ1-4, is EAQVTQNPRYLITVTGKKLTVTCSQNMNHEYMSWYRQDPGLGLRQIYYSMNVEVTDKGDVPEGYKVSRKEKRNFPLILESPSPNQTSLYFCASSPLLAANEKLFFGSGTQLSVL.

This clone was seen once. The chain has TRBV7-2 and TRBJ1-5; the D is unclear. CDR1 is SGHTA and CDR2 is FQGNSA in the germline V gene. V lost 5 bases and J lost 3, with 8 bases in between. The CDR3 loop spans 13 amino acids. Here the CDR3 DNA reads TGTGCCAGCAGCCTACTTGCCAATCAGCCCCAGCATTTT. This gives the protein CASSLLANQPQHF.